The entry below describes one T cell receptor beta chain. The data are from a study of human T cells and chemical hapten exposure. This CDR3 region has 14 residues. With 5 bases removed from V and 0 bases from J, the gap between germline ends came to 11 bases. Germline V gene lookup returns CDR1 LNHDA and CDR2 SQIVND (reference sequence). Noted time point: patch test 2, 6 weeks after DPC sensitization. Treatment defined: therapeutic diphenylcyclopropenone sensitization with weekly scalp DPC. As the library was built, unique molecular identifiers were attached to individual cDNA molecules. TCRdb re-called the RACE reads with MiXCR, one entry per CDR3 protein. The table has fewer than 150,000 distinct CDR3 sequences, approximately 12% seen once.

The sequenced sample was whole blood, obtained in connection with sensitization to the hapten diphenylcyclopropenone (DPC). This clonotype originated in a woman aged 45 to 65 with alopecia areata. Some clones in this sample may be carry-over from other donors' samples. The V call is TRBV19, the J call TRBJ2-7, with D unresolved. CDR3 loop: CASSVGRNSYEQYF. CDR3 DNA sequence: TGTGCCAGTAGTGTCGGACGGAACTCCTACGAGCAGTACTTC.